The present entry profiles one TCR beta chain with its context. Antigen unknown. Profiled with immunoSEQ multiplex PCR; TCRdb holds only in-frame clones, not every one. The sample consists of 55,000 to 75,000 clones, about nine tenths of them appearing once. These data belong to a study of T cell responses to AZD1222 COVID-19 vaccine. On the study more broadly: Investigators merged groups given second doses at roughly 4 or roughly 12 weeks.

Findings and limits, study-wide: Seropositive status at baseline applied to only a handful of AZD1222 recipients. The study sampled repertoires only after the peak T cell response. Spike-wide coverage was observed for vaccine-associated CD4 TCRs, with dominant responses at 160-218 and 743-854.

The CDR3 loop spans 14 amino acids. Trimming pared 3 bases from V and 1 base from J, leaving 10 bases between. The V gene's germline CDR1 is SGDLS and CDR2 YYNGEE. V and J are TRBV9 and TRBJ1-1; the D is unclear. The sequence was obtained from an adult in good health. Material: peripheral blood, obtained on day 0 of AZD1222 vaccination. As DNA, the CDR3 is TGTGCCAGCAGCGCGGGGAATAGGAACACTGAAGCTTTCTTT. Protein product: CASSAGNRNTEAFF.